A selection of T cell receptor beta chains follows, all from one sample in a study of cytomegalovirus exposure and HLA in healthy donors. Here immunoSEQ multiplex PCR was the method, and the copy in TCRdb shows in-frame clones only, minus some. The repertoire table contains some 51,000 clones. Sequencing input: PBMCs. These TCRs come from a man over 45 in good health and CMV-seropositive. The CDR3 runs from the conserved cysteine through the conserved F or W. The D gene is left open where the match is weak.

v_call,d_call,j_call,cdr3_aa,cdr3_nt
TRBV7-6,TRBD2,TRBJ2-1,CASSSTSGGPYNEQFF,TGTGCCAGCAGCTCTACTAGCGGGGGGCCCTACAATGAGCAGTTCTTC
TRBV4-3,TRBD2,TRBJ2-1,CASSQLAGVQDEQFF,TGCGCCAGCAGCCAGCTAGCGGGAGTTCAGGATGAGCAGTTCTTC
TRBV29-1,TRBD1,TRBJ2-5,CSAGTGQTWETQYF,TGCAGCGCAGGGACAGGGCAAACCTGGGAGACCCAGTACTTC
TRBV6-6,TRBD2,TRBJ2-7,CASSYGRGNWAREQYF,TGTGCCAGCAGTTACGGGCGGGGGAATTGGGCCCGCGAGCAGTACTTC
TRBV4-2,TRBD2,TRBJ2-7,CASSPGLAGAPRIYEQYF,TGTGCCAGCAGCCCCGGACTAGCGGGGGCACCTAGAATCTACGAGCAGTACTTC
TRBV9,.,TRBJ1-6,CASSVEVAHGNSPLHF,TGTGCCAGCAGCGTAGAAGTAGCCCATGGCAATTCACCCCTCCACTTT
TRBV29-1,TRBD1,TRBJ2-5,CSVGTGRMEQYF,TGCAGCGTCGGGACAGGTAGGATGGAGCAGTACTTC
TRBV6-1,.,TRBJ2-7,CASSATTVSAYEQYF,TGTGCCAGCAGTGCGACGACGGTGAGCGCCTACGAGCAGTACTTC
TRBV2,.,TRBJ2-6,CASSPERDSGANVLTF,TGTGCCAGCAGTCCGGAGCGCGACTCTGGGGCCAACGTCCTGACTTTC
TRBV6-6,TRBD1,TRBJ1-1,CASSAPGTANTEAFF,TGTGCCAGCAGCGCTCCCGGGACAGCCAACACTGAAGCTTTCTTT
TRBV27,TRBD1,TRBJ1-1,CASSFQPGGENTEAFF,TGTGCCAGCAGTTTCCAACCAGGGGGCGAAAACACTGAAGCTTTCTTT
TRBV7-3,.,TRBJ1-5,CASSLPNREQGQPQHF,TGTGCCAGCAGCTTACCCAACAGGGAGCAGGGGCAGCCCCAGCATTTT
TRBV7-2,TRBD2,TRBJ2-3,CASSSIAGTDTQYF,TGTGCCAGCAGCTCCATAGCGGGAACAGATACGCAGTATTTT
TRBV7-2,TRBD1,TRBJ2-7,CASSPGQRYEQYF,TGTGCCAGCAGCCCGGGACAGCGCTACGAGCAGTACTTC
TRBV19,TRBD1,TRBJ1-1,CASTRYGTVGTEAFF,TGTGCCAGTACCCGTTATGGGACAGTGGGGACTGAAGCTTTCTTT
TRBV7-9,.,TRBJ2-1,CASSLAGGYNEQFF,TGTGCCAGCAGCTTAGCGGGAGGTTACAATGAGCAGTTCTTC
TRBV19,TRBD1,TRBJ1-5,CASSTDRVGDQPQHF,TGTGCCAGTAGTACCGACAGGGTAGGGGATCAGCCCCAGCATTTT
TRBV5-1,TRBD1,TRBJ1-2,CASSLTGTGESGYTF,TGCGCCAGCAGCCTTACCGGGACAGGGGAGAGTGGCTACACCTTC
TRBV5-4,.,TRBJ2-2,CASSLEGEPGELFF,TGTGCCAGCAGCTTGGAAGGGGAACCCGGGGAGCTGTTTTTT
TRBV28,TRBD1,TRBJ1-3,CASSPRQGFSGNTIYF,TGTGCCAGCAGCCCCCGACAGGGGTTCTCTGGAAACACCATATATTTT
TRBV28,.,TRBJ2-7,CASSPRRDTFGEYF,TGTGCCAGCAGTCCCCGCCGGGACACGTTTGGGGAGTACTTC
TRBV7-9,TRBD1,TRBJ1-3,CASSLDARGQASGNTIYF,TGTGCCAGCAGCTTAGACGCTAGGGGACAGGCCTCTGGAAACACCATATATTTT
TRBV7-2,.,TRBJ1-2,CASSSQSGKHYGYTF,TGTGCCAGCAGCTCCCAGTCAGGGAAGCACTATGGCTACACCTTC
TRBV29-1,.,TRBJ1-1,CSASTGANTEAFF,TGCAGCGCTTCAACAGGTGCCAACACTGAAGCTTTCTTT
TRBV4-2,TRBD2,TRBJ2-1,CASSQDYGGAPWNEQFF,TGTGCCAGCAGCCAAGATTACGGGGGGGCCCCGTGGAATGAGCAGTTCTTC
TRBV19,TRBD2,TRBJ2-7,CASSMIAGLAYEQYF,TGTGCCAGTAGTATGATAGCGGGCCTCGCCTACGAGCAGTACTTC
TRBV28,.,TRBJ2-7,CASSTGQSTEQYF,TGTGCCAGCAGTACGGGACAAAGCACAGAGCAGTACTTC
TRBV5-1,TRBD2,TRBJ2-5,CASSLGSGSGETQYF,TGCGCCAGCAGCCTTGGTAGCGGGAGCGGAGAGACCCAGTACTTC
TRBV5-6,TRBD1,TRBJ2-1,CASSWTGEQFF,TGTGCCAGCAGCTGGACAGGGGAACAGTTCTTC
TRBV4-3,TRBD2,TRBJ2-1,CASSQGIAGGPGEQFF,TGCGCCAGCAGCCAGGGCATAGCGGGAGGGCCCGGTGAGCAGTTCTTC
TRBV5-1,TRBD2,TRBJ2-3,CASSLKVSGGVHTQYF,TGCGCCAGCAGCTTGAAAGTTAGCGGGGGCGTGCATACGCAGTATTTT
TRBV29-1,TRBD1,TRBJ1-1,CSVAGQRFSTEAFF,TGCAGCGTGGCGGGACAGCGGTTTAGCACTGAAGCTTTCTTT
TRBV6-6,TRBD2,TRBJ2-3,CASSLGLAGTDTQYF,TGTGCCAGCAGTCTGGGACTAGCGGGGACAGATACGCAGTATTTT
TRBV4-2,TRBD2,TRBJ2-7,CASSQEVGVAGDFSYEQYF,TGTGCCAGCAGCCAAGAGGTTGGGGTAGCGGGTGACTTTTCCTACGAGCAGTACTTC
TRBV5-1,TRBD2,TRBJ2-5,CASSGIGGGQETQYF,TGCGCCAGCAGCGGGATTGGCGGGGGGCAAGAGACCCAGTACTTC
TRBV28,TRBD1,TRBJ1-1,CASSETGVTEAFF,TGTGCCAGCAGCGAGACAGGGGTCACTGAAGCTTTCTTT
TRBV19,TRBD2,TRBJ2-7,CATPRGVAGPEQYF,TGTGCCACCCCCAGGGGCGTAGCGGGACCCGAGCAGTACTTC
TRBV6-5,.,TRBJ2-7,CASSSSGPYEQYF,TGTGCCAGCAGTTCGTCAGGGCCCTACGAGCAGTACTTC
TRBV9,TRBD1,TRBJ1-2,CASSALGTVGGYTF,TGTGCCAGCAGCGCCCTAGGGACAGTGGGTGGCTACACCTTC
TRBV5-1,TRBD2,TRBJ2-7,CASSPTGTIYEQYF,TGCGCCAGCAGCCCCACCGGGACTATCTACGAGCAGTACTTC
TRBV7-2,TRBD2,TRBJ2-5,CASSLGGASGVGTQYF,TGTGCCAGCAGCTTGGGGGGAGCTAGCGGGGTTGGGACCCAGTACTTC